The TCR beta chain described here comes from a study of regulatory T cells in long-lasting Graves disease. This sample's time point: newly diagnosed GD, antithyroid drugs for less than 3 months. Isolated PBMC RNA provided the starting material for the TCR library. Building the TCR beta libraries relied on iRepertoire HTBI primers, and CDR3 regions underwent Arm-PCR. TCRdb passed the multiplex PCR reads through MiXCR, listing each CDR3 protein once. The table records fewer than 550,000 distinct CDR3 sequences, roughly 15% of them present only once. This clonotype was seen a handful of times. V lost 3 bases and J lost 0; bases outside the gene matches: 7. The V gene's germline CDR1 is KGHDR and CDR2 SFDVKD. The CDR3 loop spans 17 amino acids. The data also belong to a second study, concerning T cells in Graves' hyperthyroidism and ophthalmopathy.

This sequence joins TRBV24-1 and TRBJ1-1; 9 bases map to TRBD1. This specimen consisted of peripheral blood mononuclear cells (PBMCs), obtained at new diagnosis, from a patient treated with antithyroid drugs. This sequence originates from a woman aged 35-65 years with Graves disease. CDR3 in DNA: TGTGCCACCAGTGATCCGCTAAGGACAGGGGTGAACACTGAAGCTTTCTTT. Translation: CATSDPLRTGVNTEAFF.